This T cell receptor (beta chain) was observed in a study of CD8 T cells in ankylosing spondylitis. There are many counts of this clonotype. This CDR3 region has 16 residues. The germline V gene encodes CDR1 SGHTA and CDR2 FQGNSA. V trimming: 2 bases; J trimming: 3 bases; junction bases outside the gene matches: 3. TCRdb re-analysed the 5' RACE reads in MiXCR, keeping a single row per CDR3 protein. This sample has around 130,000 distinct CDR3 sequences, with 6.5% to 9% found just once. This TCR was sampled from a male donor with ankylosing spondylitis or in good health (not recorded which). The chain recombines TRBV7-2 with TRBJ2-3, with 12 positions matching TRBD2. The sequenced material came from blood, either unsorted or a sorted T cell fraction (not recorded which). DNA of the CDR3: TGTGCCAGCAGCTTATCACTAGCGGGAGGTACAGATACGCAGTATTTT. Protein product: CASSLSLAGGTDTQYF.